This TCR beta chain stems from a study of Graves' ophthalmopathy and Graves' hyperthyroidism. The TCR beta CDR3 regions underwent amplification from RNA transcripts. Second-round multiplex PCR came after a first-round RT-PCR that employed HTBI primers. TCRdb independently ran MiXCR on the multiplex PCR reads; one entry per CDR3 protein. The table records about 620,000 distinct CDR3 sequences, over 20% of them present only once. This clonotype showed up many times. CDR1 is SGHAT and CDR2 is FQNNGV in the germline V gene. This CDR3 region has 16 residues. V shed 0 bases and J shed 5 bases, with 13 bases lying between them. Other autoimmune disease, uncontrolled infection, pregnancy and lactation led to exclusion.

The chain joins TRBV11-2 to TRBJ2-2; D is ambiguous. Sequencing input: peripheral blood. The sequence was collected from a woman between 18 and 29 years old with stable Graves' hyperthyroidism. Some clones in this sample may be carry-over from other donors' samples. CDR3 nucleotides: TGTGCCAGCAGCTTAGATTCCCCTCTACCGACCGGGGAGCTGTTTTTT. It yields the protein CASSLDSPLPTGELFF.